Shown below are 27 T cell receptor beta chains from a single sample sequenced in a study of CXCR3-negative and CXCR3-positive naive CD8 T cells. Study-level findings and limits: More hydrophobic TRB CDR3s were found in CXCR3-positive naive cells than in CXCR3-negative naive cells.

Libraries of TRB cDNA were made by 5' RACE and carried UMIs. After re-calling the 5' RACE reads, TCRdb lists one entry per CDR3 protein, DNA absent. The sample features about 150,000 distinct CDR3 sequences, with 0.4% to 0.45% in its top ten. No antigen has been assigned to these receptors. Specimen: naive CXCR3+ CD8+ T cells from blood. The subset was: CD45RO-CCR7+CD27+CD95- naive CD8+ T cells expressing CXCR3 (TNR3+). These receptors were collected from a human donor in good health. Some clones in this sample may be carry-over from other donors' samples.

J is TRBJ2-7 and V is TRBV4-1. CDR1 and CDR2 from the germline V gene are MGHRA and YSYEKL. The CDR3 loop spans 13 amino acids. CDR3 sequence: CASSQAGSYEQYF.

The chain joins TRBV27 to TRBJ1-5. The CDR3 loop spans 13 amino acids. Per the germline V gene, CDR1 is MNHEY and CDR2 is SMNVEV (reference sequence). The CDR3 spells CASSWEAAQPQHF.

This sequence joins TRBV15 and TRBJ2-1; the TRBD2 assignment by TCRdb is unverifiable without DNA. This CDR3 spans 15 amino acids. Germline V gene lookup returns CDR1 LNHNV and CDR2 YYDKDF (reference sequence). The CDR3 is CATSRSGLDYNEQFF.

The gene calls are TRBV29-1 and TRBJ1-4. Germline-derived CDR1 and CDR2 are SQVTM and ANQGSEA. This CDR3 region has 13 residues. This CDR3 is CSVVGPLNEKLFF.

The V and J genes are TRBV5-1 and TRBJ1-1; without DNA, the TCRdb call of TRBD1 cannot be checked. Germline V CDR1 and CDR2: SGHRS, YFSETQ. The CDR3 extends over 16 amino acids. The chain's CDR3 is CASSLDTDRSGTEAFF. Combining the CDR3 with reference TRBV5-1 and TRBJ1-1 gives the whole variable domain KAGVTQTPRYLIKTRGQQVTLSCSPISGHRSVSWYQQTPGQGLQFLFEYFSETQRNKGNFPGRFSGRQFSNSRSEMNVSTLELGDSALYLCASSLDTDRSGTEAFFGQGTRLTVV.

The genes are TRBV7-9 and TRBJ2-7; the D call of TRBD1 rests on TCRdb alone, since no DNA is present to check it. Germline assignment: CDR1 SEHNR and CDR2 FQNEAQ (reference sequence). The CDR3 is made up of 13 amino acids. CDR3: CASSSSRSYEQYF.

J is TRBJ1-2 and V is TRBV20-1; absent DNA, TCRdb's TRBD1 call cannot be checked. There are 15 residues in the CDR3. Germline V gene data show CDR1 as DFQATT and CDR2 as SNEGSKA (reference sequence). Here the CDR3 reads CSALSTGTFFYGYTF.

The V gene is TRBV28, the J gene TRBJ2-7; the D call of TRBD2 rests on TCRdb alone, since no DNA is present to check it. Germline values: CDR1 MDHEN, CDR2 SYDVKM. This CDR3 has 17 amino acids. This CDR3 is CASRKFGLAGIIYEQYF.

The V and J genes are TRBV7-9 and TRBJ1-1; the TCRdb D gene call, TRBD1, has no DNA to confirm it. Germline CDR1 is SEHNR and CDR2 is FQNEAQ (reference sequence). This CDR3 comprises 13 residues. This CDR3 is CASSLSRTGEAFF.

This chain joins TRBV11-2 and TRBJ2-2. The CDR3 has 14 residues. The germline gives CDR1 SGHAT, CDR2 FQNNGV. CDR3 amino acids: CASSLGVNTGELFF. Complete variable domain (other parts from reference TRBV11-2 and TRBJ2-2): EAGVAQSPRYKIIEKRQSVAFWCNPISGHATLYWYQQILGQGPKLLIQFQNNGVVDDSQLPKDRFSAERLKGVDSTLKIQPAKLEDSAVYLCASSLGVNTGELFFGEGSRLTVL.

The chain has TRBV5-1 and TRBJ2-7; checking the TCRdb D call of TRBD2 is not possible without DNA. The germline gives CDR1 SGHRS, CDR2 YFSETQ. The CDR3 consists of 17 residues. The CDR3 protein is CASSPGTSGSKGYEQYF.

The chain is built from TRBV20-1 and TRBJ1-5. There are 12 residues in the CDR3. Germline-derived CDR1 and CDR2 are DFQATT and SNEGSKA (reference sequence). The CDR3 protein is CSARDRNGAQHF.

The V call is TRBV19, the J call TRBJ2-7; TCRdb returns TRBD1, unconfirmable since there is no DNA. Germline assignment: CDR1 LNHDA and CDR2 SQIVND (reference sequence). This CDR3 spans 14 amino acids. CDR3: CASSIAVQGGEQYF.

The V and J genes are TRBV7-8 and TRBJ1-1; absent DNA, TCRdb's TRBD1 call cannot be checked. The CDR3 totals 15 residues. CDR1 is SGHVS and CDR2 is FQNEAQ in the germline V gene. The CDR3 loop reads CASSLGQSLGPEAFF.

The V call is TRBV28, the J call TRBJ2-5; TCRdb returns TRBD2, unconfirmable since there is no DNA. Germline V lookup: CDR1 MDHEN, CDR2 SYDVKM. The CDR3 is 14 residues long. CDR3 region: CASSLIGREETQYF.

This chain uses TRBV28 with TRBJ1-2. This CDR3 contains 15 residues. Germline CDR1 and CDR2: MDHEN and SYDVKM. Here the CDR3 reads CASSPPVRAPYGYTF.

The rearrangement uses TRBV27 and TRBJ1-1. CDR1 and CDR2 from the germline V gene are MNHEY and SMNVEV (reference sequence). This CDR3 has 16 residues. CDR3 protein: CASSVPLQGRAAEAFF.

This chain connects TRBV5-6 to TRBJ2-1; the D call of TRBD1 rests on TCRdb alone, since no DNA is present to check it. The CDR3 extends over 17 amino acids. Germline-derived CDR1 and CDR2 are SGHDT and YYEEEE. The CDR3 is CASSWGTGESSYNEQFF.

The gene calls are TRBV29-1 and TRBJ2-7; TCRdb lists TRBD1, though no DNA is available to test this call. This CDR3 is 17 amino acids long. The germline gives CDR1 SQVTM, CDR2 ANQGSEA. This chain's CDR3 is CSVEAPTVGHGPYEQYF.

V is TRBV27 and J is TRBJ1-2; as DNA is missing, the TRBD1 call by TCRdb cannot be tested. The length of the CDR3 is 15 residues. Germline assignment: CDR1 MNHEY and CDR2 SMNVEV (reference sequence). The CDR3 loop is CASSLSHRDGYGYTF.

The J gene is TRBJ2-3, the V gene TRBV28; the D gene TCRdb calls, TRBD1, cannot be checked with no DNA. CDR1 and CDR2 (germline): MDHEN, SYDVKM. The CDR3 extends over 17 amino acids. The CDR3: CASSSSELGGYTDTQYF.

CDR3 in amino acids: CASSFGLAPTQETQYF. The J gene is TRBJ2-5, the V gene TRBV7-9; absent DNA, TCRdb's TRBD2 call cannot be checked. The CDR3 spans 16 residues. CDR1 and CDR2 (germline): SEHNR, FQNEAQ (reference sequence).

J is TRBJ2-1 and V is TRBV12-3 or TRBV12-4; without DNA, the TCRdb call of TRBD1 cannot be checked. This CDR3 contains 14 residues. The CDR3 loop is CASSLATGVHEQFF.

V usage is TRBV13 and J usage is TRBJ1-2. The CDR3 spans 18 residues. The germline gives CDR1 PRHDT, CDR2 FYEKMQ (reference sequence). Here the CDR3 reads CASSLVHGVAQGLRGYTF.

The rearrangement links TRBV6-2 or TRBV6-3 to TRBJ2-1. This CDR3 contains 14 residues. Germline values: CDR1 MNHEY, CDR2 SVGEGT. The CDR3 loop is CASSYLSPYSEQFF.

The CDR3 region is CASSFHSGSPYNEQFF. The rearrangement joins TRBV28 to TRBJ2-1. Germline loops: CDR1 MDHEN, CDR2 SYDVKM. This CDR3 contains 16 residues.

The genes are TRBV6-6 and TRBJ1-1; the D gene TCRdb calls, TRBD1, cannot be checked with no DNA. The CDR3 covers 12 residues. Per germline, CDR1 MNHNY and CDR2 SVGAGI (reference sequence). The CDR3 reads CASRRGDTEAFF.